This record covers a single T cell receptor beta chain. Preparation of the TCRbeta library was carried out with unique molecular identifiers. TCRdb processed the PCR reads anew with MiXCR; each CDR3 protein has one entry. The sample holds about 400,000 distinct CDR3 sequences; about an eighth are singletons and the top ten take around 4.5%. These data originate in a study of T-cell reconstitution after alpha-beta-depleted transplantation in children. CDR1 is SGHRS and CDR2 is YFSETQ in the germline V gene. CDR3 length equals 19 residues. V was clipped by 0 bases and J by 3 bases, with 22 bases between them.

The clonotype comes from a human donor who donated a stem cell graft to a child with Fanconi anemia. The specimen comprised PBMCs, sampled from the stem cell graft. V is TRBV5-1 and J is TRBJ2-1, with D unresolved. The CDR3 here is CASSLGLMGPSESYNEQFF. DNA of the CDR3: TGCGCCAGCAGCTTGGGTCTCATGGGCCCCTCCGAAAGCTACAATGAGCAGTTCTTC.